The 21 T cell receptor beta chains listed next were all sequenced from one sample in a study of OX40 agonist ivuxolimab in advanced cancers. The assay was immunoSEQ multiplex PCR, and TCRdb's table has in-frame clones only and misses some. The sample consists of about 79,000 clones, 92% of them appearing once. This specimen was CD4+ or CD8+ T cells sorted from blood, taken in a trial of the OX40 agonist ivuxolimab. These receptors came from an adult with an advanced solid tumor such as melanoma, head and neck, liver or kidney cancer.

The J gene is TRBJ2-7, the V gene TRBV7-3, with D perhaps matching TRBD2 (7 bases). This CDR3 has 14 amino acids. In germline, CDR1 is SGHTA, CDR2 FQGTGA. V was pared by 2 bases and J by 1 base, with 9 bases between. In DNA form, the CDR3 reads TGTGCCAGCAGCTTAGGGGGGGCTTCCTACGAGCAGTACTTC. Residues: CASSLGGASYEQYF.

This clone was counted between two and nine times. CDR3 nucleotides: TGTGCCATCAGTGAGCCGGATCGGGGGGGAAACATTCAGTACTTC. The encoded protein is CAISEPDRGGNIQYF. This rearrangement joins TRBV10-3 to TRBJ2-4; TRBD2 agrees at 8 bases. CDR1 is ENHRY, CDR2 SYGVKD, per germline. V gave up 2 bases and J gave up 6 bases; unmatched junction bases: 6. The CDR3 totals 15 residues.

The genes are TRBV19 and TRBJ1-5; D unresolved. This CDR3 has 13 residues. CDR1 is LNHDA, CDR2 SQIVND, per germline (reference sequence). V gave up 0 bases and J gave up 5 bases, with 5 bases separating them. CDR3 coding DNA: TGTGCCAGTAGTATAGATCGGGATCAGCCCCAGCATTTT. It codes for CASSIDRDQPQHF. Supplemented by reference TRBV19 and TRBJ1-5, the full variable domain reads DGGITQSPKYLFRKEGQNVTLSCEQNLNHDAMYWYRQDPGQGLRLIYYSQIVNDFQKGDIAEGYSVSREKKESFPLTVTSAQKNPTAFYLCASSIDRDQPQHFGDGTRLSIL.

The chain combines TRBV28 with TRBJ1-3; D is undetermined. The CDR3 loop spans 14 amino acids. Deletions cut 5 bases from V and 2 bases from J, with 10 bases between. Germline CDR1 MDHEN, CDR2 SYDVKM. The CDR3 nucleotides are TGTGCCAGCAGTACCGGAGTTCCTGGAAACACCATATATTTT. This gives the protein CASSTGVPGNTIYF.

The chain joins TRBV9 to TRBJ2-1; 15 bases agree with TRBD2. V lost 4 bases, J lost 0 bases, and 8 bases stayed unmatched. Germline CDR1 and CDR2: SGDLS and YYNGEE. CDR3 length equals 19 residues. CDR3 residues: CASSRGLAGGKSSYNEQFF. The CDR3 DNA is TGTGCCAGCAGCCGAGGACTAGCGGGAGGGAAAAGCTCCTACAATGAGCAGTTCTTC.

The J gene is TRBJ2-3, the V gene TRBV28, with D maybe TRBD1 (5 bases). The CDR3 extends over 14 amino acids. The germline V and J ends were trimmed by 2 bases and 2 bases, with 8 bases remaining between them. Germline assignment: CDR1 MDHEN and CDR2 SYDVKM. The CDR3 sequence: CASSLIRDTDTQYF. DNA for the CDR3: TGTGCCAGCAGTTTAATCAGGGACACAGATACGCAGTATTTT.

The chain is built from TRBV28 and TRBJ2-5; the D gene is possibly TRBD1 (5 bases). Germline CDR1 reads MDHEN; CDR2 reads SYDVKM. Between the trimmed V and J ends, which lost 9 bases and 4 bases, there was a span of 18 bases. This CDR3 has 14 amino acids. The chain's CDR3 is CASLTSRVGETQYF. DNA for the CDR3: TGTGCCAGTCTGACGTCCAGGGTAGGAGAGACCCAGTACTTC.

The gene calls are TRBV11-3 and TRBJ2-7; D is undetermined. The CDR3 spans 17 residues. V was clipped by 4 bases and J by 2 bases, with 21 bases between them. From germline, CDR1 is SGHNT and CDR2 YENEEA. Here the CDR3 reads CASSSYTETTATYEQYF. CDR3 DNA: TGTGCCAGCAGCTCCTACACCGAAACGACGGCTACCTACGAGCAGTACTTC.

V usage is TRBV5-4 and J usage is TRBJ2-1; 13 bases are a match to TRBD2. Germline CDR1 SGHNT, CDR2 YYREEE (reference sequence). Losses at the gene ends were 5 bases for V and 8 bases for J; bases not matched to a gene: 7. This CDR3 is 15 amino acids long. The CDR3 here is CASSYRLAGGDEQFF. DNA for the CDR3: TGTGCCAGCAGTTATAGACTAGCGGGAGGTGATGAGCAGTTCTTC.

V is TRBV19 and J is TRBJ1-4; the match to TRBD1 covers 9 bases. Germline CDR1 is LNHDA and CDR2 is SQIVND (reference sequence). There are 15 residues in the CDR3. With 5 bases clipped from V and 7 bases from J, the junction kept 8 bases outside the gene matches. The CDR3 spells CASSSDRGLSEKLFF. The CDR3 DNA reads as TGTGCCAGTAGTTCCGACAGGGGGTTGAGTGAAAAACTGTTTTTT.

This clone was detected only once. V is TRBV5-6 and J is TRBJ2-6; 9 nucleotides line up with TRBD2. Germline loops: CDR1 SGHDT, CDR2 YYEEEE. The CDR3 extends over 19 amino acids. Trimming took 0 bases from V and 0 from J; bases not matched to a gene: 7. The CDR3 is CASSLAGLAGFSGANVLTF. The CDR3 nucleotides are TGTGCCAGCAGCTTGGCAGGGCTAGCGGGGTTCTCTGGGGCCAACGTCCTGACTTTC.

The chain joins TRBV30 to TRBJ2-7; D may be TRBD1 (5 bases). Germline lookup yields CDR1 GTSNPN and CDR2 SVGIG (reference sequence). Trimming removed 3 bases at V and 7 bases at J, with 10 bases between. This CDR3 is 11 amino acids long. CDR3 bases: TGTGCCTGGAGCGCCCCAGGGGAGCAGTACTTC. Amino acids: CAWSAPGEQYF.

The CDR3 DNA sequence: TGTGCCAGCCAAAGGGGGGACAGCGGGTTGAACACTGAAGCTTTCTTT. This gives the protein CASQRGDSGLNTEAFF. The J gene is TRBJ1-1, the V gene TRBV2; 7 bases map to TRBD1. Trimming cost V 8 bases and J 0 bases; bases outside gene matches: 12. CDR3 size: 16 residues. Germline assignment: CDR1 SNHLY and CDR2 FYNNEI.

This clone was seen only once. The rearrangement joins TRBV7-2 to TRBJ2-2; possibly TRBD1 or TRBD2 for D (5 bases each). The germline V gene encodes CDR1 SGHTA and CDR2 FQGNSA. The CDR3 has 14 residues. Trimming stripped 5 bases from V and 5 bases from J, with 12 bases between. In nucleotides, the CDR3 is TGTGCCAGCAGCGTCCCGGGGCGGACCGGGGAGCTGTTTTTT. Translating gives CASSVPGRTGELFF.

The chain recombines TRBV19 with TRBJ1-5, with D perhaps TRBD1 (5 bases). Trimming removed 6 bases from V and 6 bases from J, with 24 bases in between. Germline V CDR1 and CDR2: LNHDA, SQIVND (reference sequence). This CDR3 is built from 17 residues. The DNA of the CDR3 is TGTGCCAGTAGCACAGCCCCCGCAGGGCCAGGGAGTCAGCCCCAGCATTTT. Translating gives CASSTAPAGPGSQPQHF.

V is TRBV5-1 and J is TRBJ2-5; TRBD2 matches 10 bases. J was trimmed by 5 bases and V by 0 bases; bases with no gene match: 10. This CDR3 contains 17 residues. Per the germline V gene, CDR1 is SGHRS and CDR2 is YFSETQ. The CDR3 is CASSLGGLAGVGETQYF. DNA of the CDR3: TGCGCCAGCAGCTTGGGAGGGCTAGCGGGAGTCGGTGAGACCCAGTACTTC.

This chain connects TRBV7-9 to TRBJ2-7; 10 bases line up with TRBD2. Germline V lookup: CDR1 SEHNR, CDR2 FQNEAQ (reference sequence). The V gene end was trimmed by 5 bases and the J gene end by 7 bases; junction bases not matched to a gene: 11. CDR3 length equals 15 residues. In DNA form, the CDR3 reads TGTGCCAGCAGCACCAGAAGCGGGAGGGCCGGGGAGCAGTACTTC. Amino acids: CASSTRSGRAGEQYF.

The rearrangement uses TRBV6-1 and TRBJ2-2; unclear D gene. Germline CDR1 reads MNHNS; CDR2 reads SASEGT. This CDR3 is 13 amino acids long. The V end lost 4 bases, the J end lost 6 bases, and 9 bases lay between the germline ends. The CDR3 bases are TGTGCCAGCAGTGGGCCAGGTCCCGGGGAGCTGTTTTTT. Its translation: CASSGPGPGELFF.

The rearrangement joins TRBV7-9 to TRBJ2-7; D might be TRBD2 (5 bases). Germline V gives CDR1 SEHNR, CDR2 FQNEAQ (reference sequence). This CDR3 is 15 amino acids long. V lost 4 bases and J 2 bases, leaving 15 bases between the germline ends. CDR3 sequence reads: CASSSPPDGTYEQYF. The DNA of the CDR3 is TGTGCCAGCAGCTCCCCTCCCGACGGGACCTACGAGCAGTACTTC.

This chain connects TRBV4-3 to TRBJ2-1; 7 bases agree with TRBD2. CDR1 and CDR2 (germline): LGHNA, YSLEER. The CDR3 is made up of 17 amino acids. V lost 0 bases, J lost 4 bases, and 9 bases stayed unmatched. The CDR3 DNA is TGCGCCAGCAGCCAAGATCAGCCAAGAGCGGGGTACAATGAGCAGTTCTTC. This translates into CASSQDQPRAGYNEQFF.

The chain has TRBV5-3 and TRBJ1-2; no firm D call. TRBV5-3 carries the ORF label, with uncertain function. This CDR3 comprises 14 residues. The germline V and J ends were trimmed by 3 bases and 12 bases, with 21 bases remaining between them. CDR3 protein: CARSWLESGPPNTF. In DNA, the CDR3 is TGTGCCAGAAGCTGGCTTGAGTCGGGCCCCCCTAACACCTTC.